This TCR beta chain appears in the sequencing data of a study of CD8 T cells in ankylosing spondylitis. TCRdb reprocessed the 5' RACE reads via MiXCR and lists one record per CDR3 protein. The table records roughly 370,000 distinct CDR3 sequences, approximately 20% of them present only once. Of note for this clonotype: Its antigen is currently unknown.

Study-wide points: It was reported that disease-linked clones were significantly enriched in matched ankylosing spondylitis synovial fluid. A TCR beta motif of 7 to 9 highly homologous variants seemed to mark ankylosing spondylitis blood.

This receptor was obtained from a male donor with ankylosing spondylitis. The sample was blood, either unsorted or a sorted T cell fraction (not recorded which).

The CDR3 region has the DNA TGTGCCAGCAGCCCAACCCTTCACGGGGCGGACAGGGGGCTTGGGGCCAACGTCCTGACTTTC. Residues: CASSPTLHGADRGLGANVLTF. The chain joins TRBV11-1 to TRBJ2-6, with 11 nucleotides matching TRBD1. Germline V gives CDR1 SGHAT, CDR2 FQDESV (reference sequence). Trimming at V came to 5 bases and at J to 3 bases, leaving 18 bases not matched to a gene. The CDR3 runs to 21 residues.